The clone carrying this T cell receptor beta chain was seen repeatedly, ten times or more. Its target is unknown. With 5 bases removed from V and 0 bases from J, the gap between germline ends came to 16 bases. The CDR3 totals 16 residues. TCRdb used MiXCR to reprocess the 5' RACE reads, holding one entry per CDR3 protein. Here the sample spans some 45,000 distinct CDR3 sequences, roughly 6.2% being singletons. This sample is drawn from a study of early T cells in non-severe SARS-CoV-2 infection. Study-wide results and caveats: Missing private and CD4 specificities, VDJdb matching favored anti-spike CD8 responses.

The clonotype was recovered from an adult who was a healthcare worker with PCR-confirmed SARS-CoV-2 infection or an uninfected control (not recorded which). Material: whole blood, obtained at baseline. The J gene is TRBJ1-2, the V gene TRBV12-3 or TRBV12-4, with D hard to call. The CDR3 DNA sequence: TGTGCCAGCAGTCTCTCTAGACGGAGAGCTAACTATGGCTACACCTTC. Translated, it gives CASSLSRRRANYGYTF.